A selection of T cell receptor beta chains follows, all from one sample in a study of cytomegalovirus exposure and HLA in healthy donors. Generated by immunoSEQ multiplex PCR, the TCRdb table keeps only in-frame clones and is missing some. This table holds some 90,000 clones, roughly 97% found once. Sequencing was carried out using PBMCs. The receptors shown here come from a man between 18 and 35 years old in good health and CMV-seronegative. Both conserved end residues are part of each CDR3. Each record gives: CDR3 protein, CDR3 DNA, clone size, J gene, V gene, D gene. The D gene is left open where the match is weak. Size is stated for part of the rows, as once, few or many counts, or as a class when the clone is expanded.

cdr3_aa: CASSFGVYGSSYEQYF
cdr3_nt: TGTGCCAGCAGTTTTGGAGTTTACGGCAGCTCCTACGAGCAGTACTTC
clone_size: NA
j_call: TRBJ2-7
v_call: TRBV28
d_call: NA

cdr3_aa: CASTRTGLSYTEAFF
cdr3_nt: TGTGCCAGCACCCGGACAGGGCTCTCGTACACTGAAGCTTTCTTT
clone_size: once
j_call: TRBJ1-1
v_call: TRBV6-5
d_call: TRBD1

cdr3_aa: CASSQIGQGPNYGYTF
cdr3_nt: TGTGCCAGCAGCCAGATTGGACAGGGACCTAACTATGGCTACACCTTC
clone_size: once
j_call: TRBJ1-2
v_call: TRBV11-2
d_call: TRBD1

cdr3_aa: CASSGGTRGYEQYF
cdr3_nt: TGCGCCAGCAGTGGCGGGACTAGGGGCTACGAGCAGTACTTC
clone_size: NA
j_call: TRBJ2-7
v_call: TRBV10-1
d_call: TRBD2

cdr3_aa: CASSLAGVKNNEQFF
cdr3_nt: TGTGCCAGCAGCTTAGCGGGAGTAAAAAACAATGAGCAGTTCTTC
clone_size: few
j_call: TRBJ2-1
v_call: TRBV11-3
d_call: NA

cdr3_aa: CASSQDEVEEDALNTEAFF
cdr3_nt: TGTGCCAGCAGCCAAGATGAGGTAGAGGAGGACGCGTTAAACACTGAAGCTTTCTTT
clone_size: once
j_call: TRBJ1-1
v_call: TRBV14
d_call: NA

cdr3_aa: CASSLVLREEQFF
cdr3_nt: TGTGCCAGCAGCTTAGTGTTGCGGGAGGAGCAGTTCTTC
clone_size: few
j_call: TRBJ2-1
v_call: TRBV7-9
d_call: TRBD2

cdr3_aa: CASSKAGGGEAFF
cdr3_nt: TGTGCCAGCAGCAAAGCAGGGGGAGGTGAAGCTTTCTTT
clone_size: once
j_call: TRBJ1-1
v_call: TRBV27
d_call: TRBD1

cdr3_aa: CAISIQGSGNTIYF
cdr3_nt: TGTGCCATCAGTATACAGGGCTCTGGAAACACCATATATTTT
clone_size: once
j_call: TRBJ1-3
v_call: TRBV10-3
d_call: NA

cdr3_aa: CATTRGKSSYNEQFF
cdr3_nt: TGTGCCACGACACGGGGGAAGAGCTCCTACAATGAGCAGTTCTTC
clone_size: once
j_call: TRBJ2-1
v_call: TRBV6-5
d_call: NA

cdr3_aa: CASTPRGLSYEQYF
cdr3_nt: TGTGCCAGCACTCCTCGCGGGCTGTCCTACGAGCAGTACTTC
clone_size: NA
j_call: TRBJ2-7
v_call: TRBV27
d_call: NA

cdr3_aa: CASSTTGDTEAFF
cdr3_nt: TGTGCCAGTAGCACGACAGGGGACACTGAAGCTTTCTTT
clone_size: NA
j_call: TRBJ1-1
v_call: TRBV19
d_call: TRBD1

cdr3_aa: CASSRQGDMRETQYF
cdr3_nt: TGTGCCAGCAGCAGACAGGGAGATATGCGAGAGACCCAGTACTTC
clone_size: NA
j_call: TRBJ2-5
v_call: TRBV9
d_call: TRBD1

cdr3_aa: CASSQYSGNQPQHF
cdr3_nt: TGCGCCAGCAGCCAATATTCGGGCAATCAGCCCCAGCATTTT
clone_size: once
j_call: TRBJ1-5
v_call: TRBV4-1
d_call: NA

cdr3_aa: CASSFPFRTRNLKQFF
cdr3_nt: TGTGCCAGCAGCTTTCCCTTCCGGACTCGCAATCTAAAGCAGTTCTTC
clone_size: NA
j_call: TRBJ2-1
v_call: TRBV11-2
d_call: NA

cdr3_aa: CASRDAGEKLFF
cdr3_nt: TGTGCCAGCCGGGATGCAGGTGAAAAACTGTTTTTT
clone_size: NA
j_call: TRBJ1-4
v_call: TRBV19
d_call: NA

cdr3_aa: CASSRTGGGETQYF
cdr3_nt: TGTGCCAGCTCACGGACAGGGGGAGGTGAGACCCAGTACTTC
clone_size: NA
j_call: TRBJ2-5
v_call: TRBV18
d_call: TRBD1

cdr3_aa: CASRTGLALDYNEQFF
cdr3_nt: TGCGCCAGCAGAACGGGACTAGCCTTAGACTACAATGAGCAGTTCTTC
clone_size: NA
j_call: TRBJ2-1
v_call: TRBV5-1
d_call: TRBD2

cdr3_aa: CASSHRTGREVYQETQYF
cdr3_nt: TGCGCCAGCAGCCACAGGACAGGGAGAGAAGTGTACCAAGAGACCCAGTACTTC
clone_size: NA
j_call: TRBJ2-5
v_call: TRBV4-3
d_call: TRBD1

cdr3_aa: CASSLAGLTVSGNTIYF
cdr3_nt: TGTGCCAGCAGCTTGGCCGGCTTGACAGTCTCTGGAAACACCATATATTTT
clone_size: NA
j_call: TRBJ1-3
v_call: TRBV5-5
d_call: NA

cdr3_aa: CASSSAPRLQNNEQFF
cdr3_nt: TGTGCCAGCAGCTCAGCGCCGAGACTACAGAACAATGAGCAGTTCTTC
clone_size: NA
j_call: TRBJ2-1
v_call: TRBV11-2
d_call: NA

cdr3_aa: CASLRLGLGLSTQYF
cdr3_nt: TGTGCCAGCCTCAGACTGGGACTAGGGCTATCGACCCAGTACTTC
clone_size: NA
j_call: TRBJ2-5
v_call: TRBV7-9
d_call: TRBD2

cdr3_aa: CATSRNPPGQPGEKLFF
cdr3_nt: TGTGCCACCAGCAGAAACCCTCCGGGACAGCCTGGGGAAAAACTGTTTTTT
clone_size: NA
j_call: TRBJ1-4
v_call: TRBV15
d_call: TRBD1